The clone carrying this TCR beta chain was recorded only once. This CDR3 is built from 15 residues. The V gene's germline CDR1 is GTSNPN and CDR2 SVGIG (reference sequence). Trimming pared 0 bases from V and 6 bases from J, leaving 15 bases between. This sample is part of a study of shared clonotypes between healthy human individuals. Method: immunoSEQ multiplex PCR; TCRdb's copy keeps in-frame clones and lacks some. The sample has approximately 2.5 million clones, around nine tenths seen once. What was sequenced was naive CD4+ T cells sorted from blood. As for subset: CD45RA+ positively selected. The V gene is TRBV30, the J gene TRBJ2-1, with D perhaps given as TRBD1 or TRBD2 (5 bases each). The source of this sequence is a man aged 18 to 35 in good health. CDR3 sequence reads: CAWSVWGSGRNEQFF. The DNA for the CDR3 is TGTGCCTGGAGTGTCTGGGGGTCAGGGCGCAATGAGCAGTTCTTC.